This T cell receptor (beta chain) was observed in a study of blood T cell repertoires in COVID-19. Whole-study context: Italy, Spain and the United States were the sources of the convalescent and acute COVID-19 samples.

Produced via immunoSEQ multiplex PCR; TCRdb's table is partial and in-frame only. This sample has roughly 35,000 clones, with about 78% found just once. Sequences were obtained from peripheral blood. The receptor was isolated from a woman aged 55-69 years with acute or convalescent COVID-19.

The CDR3 coding sequence is TGTGCCAGCAGTTTGACAGACTATGGCTACACCTTC. It codes for CASSLTDYGYTF. The chain recombines TRBV12-3 or TRBV12-4 with TRBJ1-2, with a possible D match to TRBD1 (5 bases). The CDR3 totals 12 residues. V lost 3 bases and J 3 bases, leaving 5 bases between the germline ends.